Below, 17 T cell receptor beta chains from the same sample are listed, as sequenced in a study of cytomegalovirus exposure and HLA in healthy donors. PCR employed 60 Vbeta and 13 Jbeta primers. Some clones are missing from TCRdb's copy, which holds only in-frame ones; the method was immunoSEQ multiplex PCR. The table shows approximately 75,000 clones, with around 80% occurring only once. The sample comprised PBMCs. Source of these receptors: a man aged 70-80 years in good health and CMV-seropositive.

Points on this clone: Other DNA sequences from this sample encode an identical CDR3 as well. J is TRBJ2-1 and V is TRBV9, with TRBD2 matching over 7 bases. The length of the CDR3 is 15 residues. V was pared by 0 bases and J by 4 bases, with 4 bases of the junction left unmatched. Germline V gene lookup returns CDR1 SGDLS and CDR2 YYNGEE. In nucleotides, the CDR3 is TGTGCCAGCAGCGTAGCGGGGGGAGGTTACAATGAGCAGTTCTTC. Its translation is CASSVAGGGYNEQFF.

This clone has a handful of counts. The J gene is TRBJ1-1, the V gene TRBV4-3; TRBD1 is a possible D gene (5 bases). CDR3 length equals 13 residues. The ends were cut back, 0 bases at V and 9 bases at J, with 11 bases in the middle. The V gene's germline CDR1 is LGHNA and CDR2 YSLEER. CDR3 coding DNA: TGCGCCAGCAGCCAAGATGGGGCACCGCAAGCTTTCTTT. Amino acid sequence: CASSQDGAPQAFF.

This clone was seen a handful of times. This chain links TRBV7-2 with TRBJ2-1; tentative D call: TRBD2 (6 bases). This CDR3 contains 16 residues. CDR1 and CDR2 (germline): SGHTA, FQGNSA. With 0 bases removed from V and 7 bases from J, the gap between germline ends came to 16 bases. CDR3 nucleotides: TGTGCCAGCAGCTTAGCGCAATCCCCGGGAGCGAATGAGCAGTTCTTC. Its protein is CASSLAQSPGANEQFF.

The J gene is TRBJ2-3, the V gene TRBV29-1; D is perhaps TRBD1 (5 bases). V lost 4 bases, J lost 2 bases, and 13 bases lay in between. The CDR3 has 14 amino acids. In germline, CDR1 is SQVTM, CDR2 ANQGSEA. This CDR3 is CSVGNPGPTDTQYF. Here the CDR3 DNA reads TGCAGCGTTGGAAACCCAGGGCCCACAGATACGCAGTATTTT.

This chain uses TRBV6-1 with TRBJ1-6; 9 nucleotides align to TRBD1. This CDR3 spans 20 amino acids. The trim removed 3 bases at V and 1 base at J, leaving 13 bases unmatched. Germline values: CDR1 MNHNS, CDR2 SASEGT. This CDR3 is CASSDVNRDRVLSYNSPLHF. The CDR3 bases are TGTGCCAGCAGTGACGTTAATAGGGACAGGGTGTTATCCTATAATTCACCCCTCCACTTT.

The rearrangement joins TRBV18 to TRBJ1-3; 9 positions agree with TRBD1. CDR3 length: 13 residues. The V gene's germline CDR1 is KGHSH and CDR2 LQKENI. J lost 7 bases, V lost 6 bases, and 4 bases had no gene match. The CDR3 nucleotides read TGTGCCAGCTCGCCCGACAGGGGGAACACCATATATTTT. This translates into CASSPDRGNTIYF.

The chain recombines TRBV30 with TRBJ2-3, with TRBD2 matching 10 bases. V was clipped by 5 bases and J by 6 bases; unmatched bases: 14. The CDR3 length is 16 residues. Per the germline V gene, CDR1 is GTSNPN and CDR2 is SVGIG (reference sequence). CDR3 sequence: CAWASGTSASVDTQYF. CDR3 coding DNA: TGTGCCTGGGCCTCCGGGACTAGCGCGAGCGTGGATACGCAGTATTTT.

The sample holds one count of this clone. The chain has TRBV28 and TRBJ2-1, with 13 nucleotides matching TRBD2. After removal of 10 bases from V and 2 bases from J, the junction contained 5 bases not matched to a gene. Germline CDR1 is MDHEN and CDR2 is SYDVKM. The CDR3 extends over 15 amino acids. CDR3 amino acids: CATSGLAGTYNEQFF. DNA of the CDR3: TGTGCCACTTCGGGACTAGCGGGAACCTACAATGAGCAGTTCTTC.

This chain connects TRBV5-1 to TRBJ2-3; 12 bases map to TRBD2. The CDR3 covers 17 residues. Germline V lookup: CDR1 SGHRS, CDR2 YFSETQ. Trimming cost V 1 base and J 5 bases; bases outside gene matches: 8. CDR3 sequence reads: CASSLLPLAGGQDTQYF. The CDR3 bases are TGCGCCAGCAGCTTGTTGCCCCTAGCGGGGGGGCAAGATACGCAGTATTTT.

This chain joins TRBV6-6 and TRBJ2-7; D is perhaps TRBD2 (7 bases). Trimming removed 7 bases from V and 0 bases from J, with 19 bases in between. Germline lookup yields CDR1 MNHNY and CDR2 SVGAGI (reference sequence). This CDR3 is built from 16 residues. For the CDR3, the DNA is TGTGCCAGCACATCGACCTGGGGGGGGCACTCCTACGAGCAGTACTTC. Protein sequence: CASTSTWGGHSYEQYF.

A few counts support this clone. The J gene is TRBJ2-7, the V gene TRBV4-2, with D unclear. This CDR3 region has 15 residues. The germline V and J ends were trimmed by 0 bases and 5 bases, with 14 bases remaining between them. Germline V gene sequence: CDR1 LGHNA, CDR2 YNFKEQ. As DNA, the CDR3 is TGTGCCAGCAGCCAAGAATTCGCGACATTCCACGAGCAGTACTTC. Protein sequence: CASSQEFATFHEQYF.

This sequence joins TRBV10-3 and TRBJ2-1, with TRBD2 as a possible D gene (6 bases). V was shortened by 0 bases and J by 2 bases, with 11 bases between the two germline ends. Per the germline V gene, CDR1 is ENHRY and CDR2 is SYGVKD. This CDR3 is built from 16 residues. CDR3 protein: CAISESGSGTYNEQFF. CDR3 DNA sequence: TGTGCCATCAGTGAGTCGGGTAGCGGCACCTACAATGAGCAGTTCTTC.

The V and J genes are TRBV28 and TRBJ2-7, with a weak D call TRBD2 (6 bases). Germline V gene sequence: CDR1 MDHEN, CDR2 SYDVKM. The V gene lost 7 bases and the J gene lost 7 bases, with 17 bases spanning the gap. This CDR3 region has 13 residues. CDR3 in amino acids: CASTTPAREEQYF. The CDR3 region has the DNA TGTGCCAGCACCACCCCTGCCCGGGAGGAGCAGTACTTC. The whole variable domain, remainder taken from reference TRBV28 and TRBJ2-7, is DVKVTQSSRYLVKRTGEKVFLECVQDMDHENMFWYRQDPGLGLRLIYFSYDVKMKEKGDIPEGYSVSREKKERFSLILESASTNQTSMYLCASTTPAREEQYFGPGTRLTVT.

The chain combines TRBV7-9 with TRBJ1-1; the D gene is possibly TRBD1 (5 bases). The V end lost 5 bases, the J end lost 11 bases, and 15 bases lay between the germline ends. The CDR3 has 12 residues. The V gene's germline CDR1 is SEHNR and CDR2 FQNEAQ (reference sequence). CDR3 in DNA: TGTGCCAGCAGCCAGGCCGAGGGGAGGGCTTTCTTT. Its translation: CASSQAEGRAFF.

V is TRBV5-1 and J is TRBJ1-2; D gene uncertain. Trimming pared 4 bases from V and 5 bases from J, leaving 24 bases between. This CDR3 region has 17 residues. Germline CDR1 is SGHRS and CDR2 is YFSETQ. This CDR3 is CASSLPGEGTSGYGYTF. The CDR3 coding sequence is TGCGCCAGCAGCCTTCCTGGAGAGGGAACCTCAGGTTATGGCTACACCTTC.

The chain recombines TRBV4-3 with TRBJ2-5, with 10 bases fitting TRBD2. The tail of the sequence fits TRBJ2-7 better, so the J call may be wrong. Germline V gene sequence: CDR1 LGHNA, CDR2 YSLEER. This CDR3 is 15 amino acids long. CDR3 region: CASSNLLAGVYEQYF. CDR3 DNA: TGCGCCAGCAGTAACCTGCTAGCGGGGGTTTACGAGCAGTACTTC.

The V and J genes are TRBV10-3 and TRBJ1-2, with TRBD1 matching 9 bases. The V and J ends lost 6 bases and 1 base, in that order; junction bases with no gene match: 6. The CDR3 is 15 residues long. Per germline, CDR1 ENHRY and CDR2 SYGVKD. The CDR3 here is CAIRTGTGFNYGYTF. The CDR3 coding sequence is TGTGCCATCAGAACCGGGACAGGGTTTAACTATGGCTACACCTTC.